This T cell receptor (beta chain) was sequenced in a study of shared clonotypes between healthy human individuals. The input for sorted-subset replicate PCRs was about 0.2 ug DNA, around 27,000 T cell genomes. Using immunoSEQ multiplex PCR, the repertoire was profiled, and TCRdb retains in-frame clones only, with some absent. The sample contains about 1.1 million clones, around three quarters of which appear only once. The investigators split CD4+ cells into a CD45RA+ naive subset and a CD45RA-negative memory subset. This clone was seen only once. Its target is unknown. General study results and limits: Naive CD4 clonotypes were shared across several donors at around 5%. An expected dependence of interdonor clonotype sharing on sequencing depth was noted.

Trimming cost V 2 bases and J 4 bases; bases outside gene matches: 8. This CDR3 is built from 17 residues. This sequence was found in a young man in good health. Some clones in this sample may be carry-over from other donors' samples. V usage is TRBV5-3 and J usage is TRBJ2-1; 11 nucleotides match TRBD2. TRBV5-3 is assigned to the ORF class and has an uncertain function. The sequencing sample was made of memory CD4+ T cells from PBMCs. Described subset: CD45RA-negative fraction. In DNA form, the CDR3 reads TGTGCCAGAAGCTTACATACCGGGACTAGCGGTTACAATGAGCAGTTCTTC. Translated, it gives CARSLHTGTSGYNEQFF.